This T cell receptor (beta chain) is drawn from a study of blood T cell repertoires in COVID-19. Study overall: COVID-19 samples, acute and convalescent, were from the United States, Italy and Spain. T cells, B-cell-depleted T cells, or PBMCs provided the cDNA or gDNA that served as material.

In the authors' workflow: Amplified reference gene primers provided the basis for estimating nucleated cell counts. This table comes from immunoSEQ multiplex PCR, and its TCRdb copy is limited to in-frame clones, with some not included. From that table come the V and J calls and clone size; the DNA was used to work out D and trimming. Of 200,000 or so clones listed, about 88% are singletons. Trimming cost V 5 bases and J 3 bases, with 17 bases left between them. The germline V gene encodes CDR1 MDHEN and CDR2 SYDVKM. CDR3 length: 16 amino acids. The gene calls are TRBV28 and TRBJ1-3; the D gene is possibly TRBD1 (5 bases). The sequenced sample was peripheral blood. This TCR came from a woman aged 35 to 49 who had recovered from COVID-19. CDR3 residues: CASSPWSREGGNTIYF. The CDR3 DNA reads as TGTGCCAGCAGTCCATGGTCCAGGGAAGGTGGAAACACCATATATTTT.